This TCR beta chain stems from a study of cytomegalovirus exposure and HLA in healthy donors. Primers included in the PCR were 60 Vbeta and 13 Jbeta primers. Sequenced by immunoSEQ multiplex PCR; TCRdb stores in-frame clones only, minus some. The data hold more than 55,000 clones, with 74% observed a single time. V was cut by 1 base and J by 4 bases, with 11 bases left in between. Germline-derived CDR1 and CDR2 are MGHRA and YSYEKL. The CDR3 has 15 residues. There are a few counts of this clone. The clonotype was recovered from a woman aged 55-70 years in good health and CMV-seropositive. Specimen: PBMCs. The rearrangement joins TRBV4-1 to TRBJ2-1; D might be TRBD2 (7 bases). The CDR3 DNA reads TGCGCCAGCAGCCAAGGGGCGGGGGCGTACAATGAGCAGTTCTTC. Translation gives CASSQGAGAYNEQFF.